Included here is one T cell receptor (beta chain) sequence, with context. Sequenced by immunoSEQ multiplex PCR; TCRdb stores in-frame clones only, minus some. Altogether fewer than 300,000 clones are present, 91% being singletons, with the ten largest covering 2.2%. The sample belongs to a study of blood T cell repertoires in COVID-19. V lost 1 base, J lost 8 bases, and 14 bases lay in between. The CDR3 totals 13 residues. Germline CDR1 is GTSNPN and CDR2 is SVGIG (reference sequence). This receptor was obtained from a woman aged 25 to 45 with COVID-19, enrolled during active disease. The material sequenced was peripheral blood. The chain combines TRBV30 with TRBJ1-2, with D tentatively TRBD1 (6 bases). CDR3 protein: CAWSEGGYEGYTF. The CDR3 DNA follows: TGTGCCTGGAGTGAAGGGGGATATGAGGGCTACACCTTC.